These T cell receptor beta chains were read from a single sample in a study of blood T cell repertoires in COVID-19. Data came from immunoSEQ multiplex PCR; TCRdb stores just in-frame clones and leaves some out. The sample lists approximately 150,000 clones; 79% were seen once. Sequencing used peripheral blood. These receptors were taken from a man over 45 with active or convalescent COVID-19. Each CDR3 is given with its conserved first and last residue. D genes are given only for firm matches. The size entry is marked missing in some rows and otherwise reads once, few, many or a size class.

TRBJ2-2,NA,once,TRBV5-4,TGTGCCAGCAGCTTTGGACGGGGGTCCGGGGAGCTGTTTTTT,CASSFGRGSGELFF
TRBJ2-3,NA,NA,TRBV2,TGTGCCAGCAGTGAGGCTAGCGTCGGCACAGATACGCAGTATTTT,CASSEASVGTDTQYF
TRBJ2-7,TRBD2,NA,TRBV3-1/TRBV3-2,TGTGCCAGCAGCCAAGAAGGACTAGCCCCCTACGAGCAGTACTTC,CASSQEGLAPYEQYF
TRBJ2-7,TRBD1,NA,TRBV6-5,TGTGCCAGCAGTTACTCGAGGACAGGGGGGGAGCAGTACTTC,CASSYSRTGGEQYF
TRBJ2-5,NA,NA,TRBV7-8,TGTGCCAGCAGCAGCACGGGAATCCAAGAGACCCAGTACTTC,CASSSTGIQETQYF
TRBJ2-3,NA,many,TRBV4-2,TGTGCCAGCAGCCAAGAGCTGGCGGAAGATACGCAGTATTTT,CASSQELAEDTQYF
TRBJ2-6,TRBD1,once,TRBV18,TGTGCCAGCTCACCAGGGACAGGGTGGGCTGGGGCCAACGTCCTGACTTTC,CASSPGTGWAGANVLTF
TRBJ2-7,NA,NA,TRBV7-3,TGTGCCAGCAGCTCCCAGCCCGGGAGTCGTGAGCAGTACTTC,CASSSQPGSREQYF
TRBJ2-1,TRBD2,NA,TRBV3-1/TRBV3-2,TGTGCCAGCAGCCAAGGCCCTAGCGGGAGATGGAATGAGCAGTTCTTC,CASSQGPSGRWNEQFF
TRBJ2-7,TRBD1,few,TRBV6-4,TGTGCCAGCAGTGACTCGAAGGACAGGGGGGTCTACGAGCAGTACTTC,CASSDSKDRGVYEQYF
TRBJ1-1,NA,NA,TRBV5-1,TGCGCCAGCAGCCCCGGCAGGGGAACAGATGAAGCTTTCTTT,CASSPGRGTDEAFF
TRBJ2-3,TRBD2,NA,TRBV7-3,TGTGCCAGCAGCTTAGCGGGCTCGGGGGGAACAGATACGCAGTATTTT,CASSLAGSGGTDTQYF
TRBJ2-5,TRBD2,NA,TRBV19,TGTGCCAGTAGTATAAAGGCCTACCCGACTAGCGATAAAGGGACCCAGTACTTC,CASSIKAYPTSDKGTQYF
TRBJ2-3,TRBD1,NA,TRBV19,TGTGCCAGTAGTACAACCGGGACAGGGTATTCAGATACGCAGTATTTT,CASSTTGTGYSDTQYF
TRBJ1-1,TRBD1,few,TRBV29-1,TGCAGCGTTAGGGGACAGGGGGCGAACACTGAAGCTTTCTTT,CSVRGQGANTEAFF
TRBJ1-2,NA,few,TRBV6-5,TGTGCCAGCGCGGCTTACTATGGCTACACCTTC,CASAAYYGYTF
TRBJ2-3,NA,NA,TRBV13,TGTGCCAGCAGCCCTTTTTTGACAGGCACAGATACGCAGTATTTT,CASSPFLTGTDTQYF
TRBJ1-4,TRBD1,NA,TRBV19,TGTGCCAGTAGTGTCGGGACAGGTGCAACTAATGAAAAACTGTTTTTT,CASSVGTGATNEKLFF
TRBJ1-3,NA,NA,TRBV27,TGTGCCAGCAGTTTAGGGCCGAGTGGAAACACCATATATTTT,CASSLGPSGNTIYF
TRBJ2-5,TRBD2,NA,TRBV5-1,TGCGCCAGCAGCTGGGGACTAGCGGGAGAGGTCTTAGGAGAGACCCAGTACTTC,CASSWGLAGEVLGETQYF
TRBJ2-3,TRBD1,NA,TRBV6-6,TGTGCCAGCAGTTACCCGAACAGGGGGGGCACAGATACGCAGTATTTT,CASSYPNRGGTDTQYF
TRBJ1-1,TRBD1,NA,TRBV4-1,TGCGCCAGCAGCCAAGGGGACAGCGATACTGAAGCTTTCTTT,CASSQGDSDTEAFF
TRBJ2-7,TRBD1,NA,TRBV28,TGTGCCAGCATCCTGTCCCGGGACAGGGCCTACGAGCAGTACTTC,CASILSRDRAYEQYF
TRBJ1-4,TRBD1,NA,TRBV6-1,TGTGCCAGCAGTGAATGGGGACAGACTGCAACTAATGAAAAACTGTTTTTT,CASSEWGQTATNEKLFF
TRBJ2-1,TRBD2,NA,TRBV11-2,TGTGCCAGCAGCTTAGTTCGCGGGAGGGGACCTAGCGATGAGCAGTTCTTC,CASSLVRGRGPSDEQFF
TRBJ2-1,NA,NA,TRBV6-1,TGTGCCAGCAGTGAAGAGTGGGGGGTGACCTACAATGAGCAGTTCTTC,CASSEEWGVTYNEQFF
TRBJ2-7,NA,NA,TRBV27,TGTGCCAGCAGTTTATCCGGACAGCTCCGCGAGCAGTACTTC,CASSLSGQLREQYF
TRBJ2-5,TRBD1,NA,TRBV28,TGTGCCAGCACCATGCGGGCCAGGGGGCAGAAGACCCAGTACTTC,CASTMRARGQKTQYF
TRBJ2-1,TRBD2,NA,TRBV12-5,TGTGCTAGTGCCTTGGGACTAAACAATGAGCAGTTCTTC,CASALGLNNEQFF
TRBJ2-5,TRBD2,NA,TRBV28,TGTGCCAGCGACAAGAGTAGCGGGAGTGAGACCCAGTACTTC,CASDKSSGSETQYF
TRBJ2-7,NA,NA,TRBV9,TGTGCCAGCAGTGAAGCAGGGGTCTACGAGCAGTACTTC,CASSEAGVYEQYF
TRBJ1-6,NA,NA,TRBV28,TGTGCCAGCAGTCAAGACACCCACGGTTCACCCCTCCACTTT,CASSQDTHGSPLHF